Included here is one T cell receptor (beta chain) sequence, with context. This clone's antigen is unknown. No qualities accompany the bases; no much larger clone lies one base away. These data come from a study of blood T cell repertoires in COVID-19 (dated by TCRdb to 2018 to 2021). About the study as a whole: Samples covering the acute and convalescent phases of COVID-19 were provided by collaborators in the United States, Italy and Spain. Where available, HLA class I and class II types were obtained from metadata supplied by the sample provider rather than from assay-based typing. Nearly every sample came with metadata listing a de-identified subject ID, COVID-19 status, age in years and sex. Samples came from the ongoing ImmuneRACE study (first 160 participants) plus 1,254 subjects from 6 global collaborators. The dataset comprised deeply sampled blood TCRbeta repertoires from subjects exposed to, actively infected with, or recovered from COVID-19. A freely available public database, intended as a resource for researchers studying the immune response to SARS-CoV-2, is where the repertoires were released. The material from the prospective study consisted of cDNA or gDNA derived from T cells, B-cell-depleted T cells, or PBMCs.

TCRbeta CDR3 regions were amplified from genomic DNA using the immunoSEQ Assay, a bias-controlled multiplex PCR. The authors processed their data as follows. Within the assay, amplification of reference gene primers was used to estimate how many nucleated cells each sample contained. To quantify the absolute abundance of each unique TCRbeta CDR3 rearrangement, sequence reads were collapsed and filtered. Productive Simpson clonality was computed per sample as the square root of Simpson's diversity index over productive rearrangements. This is the immuneACCESS table as TCRdb keeps it, with only in-frame sequences that have V and J called. A part of the clones is gone; compared with another copy, unresolved V genes explain less than half, and the rest is unexplained. From that table come the V and J calls and clone size; the DNA was used to work out D and trimming. Within this sample are more than 150,000 clones, with around 85% of them counted one time only. The top ten clones comprise 7.5% to 10% of the sample.

Its CDR3 holds 13 amino acids, cysteine through phenylalanine. Only CDR3 DNA remains: 39 bases, in frame from the first base. The junction carries 10 bases between V and J, which are trimmed by 0 bases and 9 bases respectively. The germline V gene (reference sequence) specifies SGHNT as CDR1 and YYREEE as CDR2. Collaborating institutions collected whole blood in K2EDTA tubes following their own protocols. For TCRbeta analysis, collaborators shipped samples in one of three forms: frozen whole blood, isolated PBMCs, or DNA extracted from either of those sample types. Paper-wide results and their limitations: The quantity of clinical and demographic metadata differed by source and by participant and was supplied without curation.

The specimen was peripheral blood. This TCR was recovered from a woman of 80 years or more with acute or convalescent COVID-19. The sequence joins TRBV5-4 to TRBJ1-5, and perhaps TRBD1 as D gene, on 6 matching bases. CDR3 region: CASSLDRAWPQHF. The DNA sequence is as follows: TGTGCCAGCAGCTTGGACAGGGCTTGGCCCCAGCATTTT.